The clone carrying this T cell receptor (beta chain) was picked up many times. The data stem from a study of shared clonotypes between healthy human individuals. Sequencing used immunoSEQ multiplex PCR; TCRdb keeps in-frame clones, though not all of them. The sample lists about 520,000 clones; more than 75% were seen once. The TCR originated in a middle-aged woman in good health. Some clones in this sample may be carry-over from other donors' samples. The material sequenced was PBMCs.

DNA of the CDR3: TGTGCCAGCAGCAGGTCTAGCGGGGGCACAGATACGCAGTATTTT. Its translation: CASSRSSGGTDTQYF. The chain combines TRBV9 with TRBJ2-3; 9 positions agree with TRBD2. V trimming: 4 bases; J trimming: 1 base; junction bases outside the gene matches: 4. The CDR3 is 15 residues long. Germline V gives CDR1 SGDLS, CDR2 YYNGEE.